The next 8 T cell receptor beta chains were all read from a single sample in a study of blood T cell repertoires in COVID-19. The assay was immunoSEQ multiplex PCR, and TCRdb's table has in-frame clones only and misses some. The table lists over 150,000 clones, around 85% of them singletons. Sequencing was performed on PBMCs or T cells enriched from blood (not recorded which). Every receptor here comes from a man aged 40-49 years who had recovered from COVID-19.

The chain links TRBV2 to TRBJ1-6; TRBD1 might be the D (6 bases). The V end lost 6 bases, the J end lost 0 bases, and 15 bases lay between the germline ends. Germline lookup yields CDR1 SNHLY and CDR2 FYNNEI. The CDR3 has 17 amino acids. The CDR3 DNA reads as TGTGCCAGCAGCTCAACAGGGCCGAGCTCCTATAATTCACCCCTCCACTTT. Encoded protein: CASSSTGPSSYNSPLHF.

The chain carries TRBV10-3 and TRBJ2-5; 10 positions match TRBD2. This CDR3 comprises 16 residues. CDR1 is ENHRY, CDR2 SYGVKD, per germline. The trim removed 6 bases at V and 5 bases at J, leaving 12 bases unmatched. The CDR3 bases are TGTGCCATCAGGGAGAGCGGGAGGGCCAGTCGGGAGACCCAGTACTTC. Encoded protein: CAIRESGRASRETQYF.

This sequence joins TRBV14 and TRBJ1-1; perhaps TRBD1 as D (5 bases). V lost 0 bases to trimming and J lost 8 bases, with 16 bases between them. Germline V lookup: CDR1 SGHDN, CDR2 FVKESK. The CDR3 runs to 15 residues. CDR3 nucleotide sequence: TGTGCCAGCAGCCAAGATGCGGGGCCCACCTTCGAAGCTTTCTTT. Translating gives CASSQDAGPTFEAFF.

The chain joins TRBV5-4 to TRBJ1-1; 7 bases align to TRBD1. The trim removed 4 bases at V and 0 bases at J, leaving 9 bases unmatched. The germline V gene encodes CDR1 SGHNT and CDR2 YYREEE (reference sequence). This CDR3 has 16 residues. CDR3 region: CASSPTGVGLNTEAFF. The CDR3 DNA follows: TGTGCCAGCAGCCCAACAGGGGTGGGCTTGAACACTGAAGCTTTCTTT.

The CDR3 DNA reads TGTGCCAGCAGCTTCAGAGGCGGCTACACCTTC. Its protein product is CASSFRGGYTF. This chain connects TRBV5-6 to TRBJ1-2; D remains unclear. Per the germline V gene, CDR1 is SGHDT and CDR2 is YYEEEE. The CDR3 is 11 amino acids. V lost 2 bases, J lost 8 bases, and 7 bases lay in between. Combining the CDR3 with reference TRBV5-6 and TRBJ1-2 gives the whole variable domain DAGVTQSPTHLIKTRGQQVTLRCSPKSGHDTVSWYQQALGQGPQFIFQYYEEEERQRGNFPDRFSGHQFPNYSSELNVNALLLGDSALYLCASSFRGGYTFGSGTRLTVV.

This clone was recorded only once. V is TRBV7-9 and J is TRBJ1-4; 11 positions match TRBD1. J lost 8 bases, V lost 8 bases, and 4 bases had no gene match. The germline V gene encodes CDR1 SEHNR and CDR2 FQNEAQ (reference sequence). The CDR3 spans 13 residues. The CDR3 region has the DNA TGTGCCAGCGGGACAGGGGGATGGGAAAAACTGTTTTTT. Its protein is CASGTGGWEKLFF.

V and J are TRBV7-9 and TRBJ2-3, with 10 bases fitting TRBD2. V shed 5 bases, J shed 3 bases, and the junction held 14 bases outside the gene matches. The germline gives CDR1 SEHNR, CDR2 FQNEAQ (reference sequence). This CDR3 contains 18 residues. The CDR3 bases are TGTGCCAGCAGCCCCGGGTATTCAGCGGGAGGGTTGACAGATACGCAGTATTTT. Translation: CASSPGYSAGGLTDTQYF.

The V gene is TRBV9, the J gene TRBJ2-7, with 8 positions matching TRBD1. Looked up from germline, CDR1 is SGDLS and CDR2 is YYNGEE. The CDR3 consists of 13 residues. The V segment lost 3 bases and the J segment 3 bases; nucleotides outside the gene matches: 2. CDR3 DNA: TGTGCCAGCAGCGGGGACAGGAGCTACGAGCAGTACTTC. Its protein is CASSGDRSYEQYF.